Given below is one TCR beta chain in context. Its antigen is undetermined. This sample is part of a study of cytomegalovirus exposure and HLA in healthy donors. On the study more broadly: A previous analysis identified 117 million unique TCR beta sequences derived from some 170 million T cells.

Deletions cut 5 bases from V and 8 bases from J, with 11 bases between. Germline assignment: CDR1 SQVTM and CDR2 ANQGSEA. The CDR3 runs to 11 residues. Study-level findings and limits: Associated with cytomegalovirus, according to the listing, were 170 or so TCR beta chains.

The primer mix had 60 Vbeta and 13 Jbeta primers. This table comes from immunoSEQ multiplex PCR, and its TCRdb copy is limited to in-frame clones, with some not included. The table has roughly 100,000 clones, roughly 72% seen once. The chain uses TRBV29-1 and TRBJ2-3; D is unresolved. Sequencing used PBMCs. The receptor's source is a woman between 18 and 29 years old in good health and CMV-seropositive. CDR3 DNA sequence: TGCAGCGTTCACTCTGGTCCTACGCAGTATTTT. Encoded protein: CSVHSGPTQYF.